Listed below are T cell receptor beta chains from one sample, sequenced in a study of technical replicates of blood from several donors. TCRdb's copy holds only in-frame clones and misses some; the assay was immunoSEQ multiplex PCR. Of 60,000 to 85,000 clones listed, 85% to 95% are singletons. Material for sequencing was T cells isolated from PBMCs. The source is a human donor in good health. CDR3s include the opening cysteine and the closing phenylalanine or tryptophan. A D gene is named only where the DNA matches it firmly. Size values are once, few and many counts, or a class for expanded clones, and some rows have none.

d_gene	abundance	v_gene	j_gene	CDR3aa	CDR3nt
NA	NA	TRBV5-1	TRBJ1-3	CASSPDRSGNTIYF	TGCGCCAGCAGTCCTGACAGGTCTGGAAACACCATATATTTT
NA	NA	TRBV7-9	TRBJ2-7	CASSSRNRGQSLSYEQYF	TGTGCCAGCAGCTCCCGAAATAGAGGACAGTCTCTAAGTTACGAGCAGTACTTC
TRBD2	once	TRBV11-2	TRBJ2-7	CASSLDGTSGRAYEQYF	TGTGCCAGCAGCTTAGATGGGACTAGCGGGAGGGCCTACGAGCAGTACTTC
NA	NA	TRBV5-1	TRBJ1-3	CASSRGDLGNTIYF	TGCGCCAGCAGCAGGGGTGACTTGGGAAACACCATATATTTT
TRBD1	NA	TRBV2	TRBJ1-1	CASSGYGTGRITEAFF	TGTGCCAGCAGTGGGTACGGGACAGGGAGAATCACTGAAGCTTTCTTT
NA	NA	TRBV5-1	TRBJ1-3	CASSPFPRSGNTIYF	TGCGCCAGCAGCCCCTTTCCGCGCTCTGGAAACACCATATATTTT
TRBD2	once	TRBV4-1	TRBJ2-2	CASSQRTSGTGELFF	TGCGCCAGCAGCCAAAGGACTAGCGGCACCGGGGAGCTGTTTTTT
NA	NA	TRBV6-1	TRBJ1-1	CASSEGPGVTEAFF	TGTGCCAGCAGTGAAGGCCCGGGGGTCACTGAAGCTTTCTTT
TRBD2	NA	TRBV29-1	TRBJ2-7	CSVEGPALAGGPSYEQYF	TGCAGCGTTGAAGGTCCAGCACTAGCGGGAGGGCCTTCCTACGAGCAGTACTTC
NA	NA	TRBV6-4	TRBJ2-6	CASAVEGLRTGANVLTF	TGTGCCAGCGCAGTAGAGGGACTTAGAACTGGGGCCAACGTCCTGACTTTC
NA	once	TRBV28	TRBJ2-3	CASSYVQAGRLGDTQYF	TGTGCCAGCAGTTACGTCCAAGCAGGGCGGTTGGGAGATACGCAGTATTTT
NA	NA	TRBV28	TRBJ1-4	CASSSNRALGEKLFF	TGTGCCAGCAGTTCAAACAGGGCTTTGGGTGAAAAACTGTTTTTT
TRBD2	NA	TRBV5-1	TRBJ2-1	CASSPGLAGFNEQFF	TGCGCCAGCAGCCCGGGACTAGCGGGATTCAATGAGCAGTTCTTC
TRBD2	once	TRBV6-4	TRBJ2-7	CASSRTLASGSYEQYF	TGTGCCAGCAGTCGGACTTTGGCTAGCGGGAGCTACGAGCAGTACTTC
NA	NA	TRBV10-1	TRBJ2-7	CASSESGQLYEQYF	TGCGCCAGCAGTGAGTCTGGACAGCTATACGAGCAGTACTTC
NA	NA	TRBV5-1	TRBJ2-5	CASSFGLRETQYF	TGCGCCAGCAGCTTCGGTTTACGGGAGACCCAGTACTTC
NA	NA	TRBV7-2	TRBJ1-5	CASSPPNSQPQHF	TGTGCCAGCAGCCCCCCCAATAGTCAGCCCCAGCATTTT
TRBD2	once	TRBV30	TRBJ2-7	CAFTAGGTYEQYF	TGTGCCTTCACAGCGGGAGGGACCTACGAGCAGTACTTC